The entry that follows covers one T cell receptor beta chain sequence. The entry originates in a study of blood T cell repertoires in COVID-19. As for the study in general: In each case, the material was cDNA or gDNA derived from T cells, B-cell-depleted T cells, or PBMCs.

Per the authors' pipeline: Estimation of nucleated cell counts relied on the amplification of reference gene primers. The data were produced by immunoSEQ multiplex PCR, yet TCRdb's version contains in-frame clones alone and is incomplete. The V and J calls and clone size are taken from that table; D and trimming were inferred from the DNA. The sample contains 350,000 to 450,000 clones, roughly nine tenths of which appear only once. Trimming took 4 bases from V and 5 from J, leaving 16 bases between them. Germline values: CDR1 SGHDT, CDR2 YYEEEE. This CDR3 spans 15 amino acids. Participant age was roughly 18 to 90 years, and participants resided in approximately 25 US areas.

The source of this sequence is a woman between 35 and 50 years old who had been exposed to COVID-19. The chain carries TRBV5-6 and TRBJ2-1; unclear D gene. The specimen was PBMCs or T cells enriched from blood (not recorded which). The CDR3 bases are TGTGCCAGCAGCCGAGGAAGACCGGCGAACAATGAGCAGTTCTTC. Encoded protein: CASSRGRPANNEQFF.